This passage covers 23 T cell receptor beta chains from one sample sequenced in a study of OX40 agonist ivuxolimab in advanced cancers. Measured with immunoSEQ multiplex PCR; TCRdb has only the in-frame clones, and not every one. The profile shows nearly 50,000 clones, over 75% of them singletons. The input for sequencing was CD4+ or CD8+ T cells sorted from blood, taken in a trial of the OX40 agonist ivuxolimab. The receptors stem from an adult with an advanced solid tumor such as melanoma, head and neck, liver or kidney cancer.

This clone was recorded a few times. This chain uses TRBV27 with TRBJ2-7; no clear D. The CDR3 runs to 15 residues. V lost 5 bases and J lost 0, with 14 bases in between. CDR1 MNHEY and CDR2 SMNVEV come from the germline V gene (reference sequence). In DNA, the CDR3 is TGTGCCAGCAGTCGCTCCGGCACCGTCTCCTACGAGCAGTACTTC. It specifies CASSRSGTVSYEQYF.

The chain combines TRBV29-1 with TRBJ2-7; maybe TRBD2 (6 bases). Trimming took 7 bases from V and 0 from J, leaving 16 bases between them. Looked up from germline, CDR1 is SQVTM and CDR2 is ANQGSEA. The CDR3 is made up of 14 amino acids. Here the CDR3 DNA reads TGCAGCGCTCGGGGTGGGGGGACCTCCTACGAGCAGTACTTC. Encoded protein: CSARGGGTSYEQYF.

This sequence joins TRBV27 and TRBJ1-5; 8 bases are a match to TRBD1. V shed 1 base and J 2 bases; nucleotides not matched to a gene: 7. Germline V gives CDR1 MNHEY, CDR2 SMNVEV (reference sequence). CDR3 length: 17 residues. This chain's CDR3 is CASSLCLTGVCNQPQHF. In nucleotides, the CDR3 is TGTGCCAGCAGTTTATGTTTGACAGGGGTCTGCAATCAGCCCCAGCATTTT.

V is TRBV6-5 and J is TRBJ1-6; D perhaps matches TRBD1 (5 bases). Germline CDR1 is MNHEY and CDR2 is SVGAGI. The ends were cut back, 6 bases at V and 4 bases at J, with 7 bases in the middle. This CDR3 is built from 13 residues. DNA of the CDR3: TGTGCCAGCAGCAGACAGTATAATTCACCCCTCCACTTT. Its translation is CASSRQYNSPLHF.

The chain combines TRBV5-1 with TRBJ2-5; a possible D gene is TRBD1 (6 bases). Germline-derived CDR1 and CDR2 are SGHRS and YFSETQ. CDR3 size: 18 residues. Trimming pared 5 bases from V and 3 bases from J, leaving 26 bases between. The CDR3 protein is CASSSQTGLFNREETQYF. CDR3 in DNA: TGCGCCAGCAGTTCTCAGACAGGACTGTTTAATAGGGAAGAGACCCAGTACTTC.

The J gene is TRBJ2-1, the V gene TRBV29-1, with 7 bases that match TRBD1. Germline V gene data show CDR1 as SQVTM and CDR2 as ANQGSEA. The trim removed 8 bases at V and 2 bases at J, leaving 9 bases unmatched. The CDR3 is made up of 14 amino acids. The CDR3 loop reads CSILGTVTYNEQFF. The DNA of the CDR3 is TGCAGCATACTGGGGACAGTTACCTACAATGAGCAGTTCTTC.

In its sample, this clone was seen once. This sequence joins TRBV6-5 and TRBJ1-2; a weak D match, TRBD1 (6 bases). The CDR3 has 11 amino acids. Looked up from germline, CDR1 is MNHEY and CDR2 is SVGAGI. The germline V and J ends were trimmed by 7 bases and 13 bases, with 16 bases remaining between them. CDR3: CASTPGSRGTF. The CDR3 nucleotides are TGTGCCAGCACCCCCGGGAGCAGGGGCACCTTC.

The rearrangement joins TRBV6-5 to TRBJ1-1; no reliable D call. V was cut by 5 bases and J by 8 bases, with 12 bases left in between. CDR1 and CDR2 from the germline V gene are MNHEY and SVGAGI. CDR3 length: 12 residues. CDR3 nucleotide sequence: TGTGCCAGCAGTCGACGGTCGGGCGAAGCTTTCTTT. Translating gives CASSRRSGEAFF.

Only one count was recorded for this clone. This sequence joins TRBV4-1 and TRBJ1-5, with D uncertain. Germline CDR1 is MGHRA and CDR2 is YSYEKL. CDR3 length: 15 amino acids. Deletions cut 3 bases from V and 5 bases from J, with 14 bases between. This chain's CDR3 is CASSHDRRADQPQHF. The DNA of the CDR3 is TGCGCCAGCAGCCACGATCGAAGGGCGGATCAGCCCCAGCATTTT.

This chain joins TRBV10-2 and TRBJ2-1; D tentatively reads TRBD1 or TRBD2 (5 bases each). V was clipped by 7 bases and J by 7 bases, with 17 bases between them. Germline V gives CDR1 WSHSY, CDR2 SAAADI. This CDR3 is 14 amino acids long. Written as DNA, the CDR3 is TGCGCCAGCAACGACGCTTCTGGGGGTAATGAGCAGTTCTTC. This translates into CASNDASGGNEQFF.

This chain uses TRBV30 with TRBJ2-5, with 8 positions matching TRBD2. This CDR3 comprises 16 residues. J was trimmed by 5 bases and V by 0 bases; bases with no gene match: 11. CDR1 is GTSNPN, CDR2 SVGIG, per germline (reference sequence). CDR3 coding DNA: TGTGCCTGGAGTGTAAAGGCGGGAGGATATCGGGAGACCCAGTACTTC. Its translation: CAWSVKAGGYRETQYF. The variable domain in full, with the rest retrieved from reference TRBV30 and TRBJ2-5, is SQTIHQWPATLVQPVGSPLSLECTVEGTSNPNLYWYRQAAGRGLQLLFYSVGIGQISSEVPQNLSASRPQDRQFILSSKKLLLSDSGFYLCAWSVKAGGYRETQYFGPGTRLLVL.

The CDR3 DNA follows: TGTGCCAGCAGGGACCGTTTAGCGGGATTATCTTACAATGAGCAGTTCTTC. Translation: CASRDRLAGLSYNEQFF. J is TRBJ2-1 and V is TRBV2; 8 positions agree with TRBD2. Trimming removed 6 bases from V and 4 bases from J; junction bases left unmatched: 14. The CDR3 length is 17 residues. Germline assignment: CDR1 SNHLY and CDR2 FYNNEI.

This clone has more than one count but fewer than ten. This chain uses TRBV5-1 with TRBJ2-5, with 7 bases lining up with TRBD2. The CDR3 has 13 residues. V lost 3 bases to trimming and J lost 12 bases; unmatched junction nucleotides: 11. The germline V gene encodes CDR1 SGHRS and CDR2 YFSETQ. In DNA, the CDR3 is TGCGCCAGCAGCTCGGAGGGCGCTAGCGGAAAGTACTTC. The encoded protein is CASSSEGASGKYF.

The rearrangement uses TRBV29-1 and TRBJ2-7; D perhaps matches TRBD1 (5 bases). The germline V and J ends were trimmed by 6 bases and 0 bases, with 6 bases remaining between them. The germline V gene encodes CDR1 SQVTM and CDR2 ANQGSEA. The CDR3 totals 11 residues. Written as DNA, the CDR3 is TGCAGCGTCAGGGACTCCTACGAGCAGTACTTC. Translating gives CSVRDSYEQYF.

The chain has TRBV7-2 and TRBJ2-7; D remains ambiguous. V was trimmed by 5 bases and J by 3 bases, leaving 11 bases between them. Germline loops: CDR1 SGHTA, CDR2 FQGNSA. This CDR3 region has 13 residues. Here the CDR3 reads CASSLDPGYEQYF. CDR3 nucleotide sequence: TGTGCCAGCAGCCTCGACCCTGGCTACGAGCAGTACTTC.

This clone was counted once. The rearrangement links TRBV29-1 to TRBJ2-2; 11 bases fit TRBD1. The junction had 1 base not matched to a gene; V was cut back by 6 bases and J by 4 bases. The CDR3 has 13 amino acids. In germline, CDR1 is SQVTM, CDR2 ANQGSEA. The CDR3 loop reads CSVGTGGTGELFF. The CDR3 region has the DNA TGCAGCGTCGGGACAGGGGGCACCGGGGAGCTGTTTTTT.

This clone was recorded only once. The chain recombines TRBV10-3 with TRBJ1-2; 11 bases are a match to TRBD1. The CDR3 totals 14 residues. The V gene's germline CDR1 is ENHRY and CDR2 SYGVKD. The junction had 4 bases not matched to a gene; V was cut back by 6 bases and J by 4 bases. CDR3 residues: CAIRGTGGIYGYTF. The CDR3, as DNA: TGTGCCATCAGGGGGACAGGGGGTATCTATGGCTACACCTTC.

The chain's CDR3 is CASSEAIRGFGANVLTF. CDR3 bases: TGTGCCAGCAGTGAAGCCATTCGGGGATTTGGGGCCAACGTCCTGACTTTC. The chain is built from TRBV6-1 and TRBJ2-6, with D possibly being TRBD2 (5 bases). The V gene lost 0 bases and the J gene lost 3 bases, with 12 bases spanning the gap. CDR3 length: 17 residues. Germline CDR1 reads MNHNS; CDR2 reads SASEGT.

This chain connects TRBV5-1 to TRBJ2-7; D is unclear. The germline CDR1 and CDR2 sequences are SGHRS and YFSETQ. This CDR3 is built from 13 residues. The V gene lost 0 bases and the J gene lost 4 bases, with 8 bases spanning the gap. CDR3 loop: CASSLVSTYEQYF. CDR3 in DNA: TGCGCCAGCAGCTTGGTGTCTACTTACGAGCAGTACTTC.

This clone was seen a handful of times. The chain has TRBV11-3 and TRBJ2-1; TRBD2 aligns across 8 bases. This CDR3 contains 15 residues. Trimming removed 0 bases from V and 5 bases from J; junction bases left unmatched: 3. Germline CDR1 and CDR2: SGHNT and YENEEA. This chain's CDR3 is CASSLEREANNEQFF. The CDR3 coding sequence is TGTGCCAGCAGCTTAGAGCGGGAGGCTAACAATGAGCAGTTCTTC.

This rearrangement joins TRBV6-5 to TRBJ1-2; D is ambiguous. Trimming pared 2 bases from V and 4 bases from J, leaving 14 bases between. The CDR3 length is 15 residues. From germline, CDR1 is MNHEY and CDR2 SVGAGI. CDR3 sequence: CASSYNNPPLYGYTF. CDR3 DNA sequence: TGTGCCAGCAGTTACAACAACCCACCTCTCTATGGCTACACCTTC.

The gene calls are TRBV10-3 and TRBJ1-5, with 7 bases fitting TRBD1. Germline V gives CDR1 ENHRY, CDR2 SYGVKD. V shed 9 bases and J 0 bases; nucleotides not matched to a gene: 5. This CDR3 has 14 residues. In nucleotides, the CDR3 is TGTGCCATTAGGGACAGCGGTAGCAATCAGCCCCAGCATTTT. This encodes CAIRDSGSNQPQHF.

The rearrangement uses TRBV5-1 and TRBJ1-1, with D unclear. The CDR3 sequence is 13 residues long. The ends were cut back, 2 bases at V and 2 bases at J, with 7 bases in the middle. Germline values: CDR1 SGHRS, CDR2 YFSETQ. The CDR3 loop is CASSFESNTEAFF. CDR3 DNA: TGCGCCAGCAGCTTTGAGAGTAACACTGAAGCTTTCTTT.